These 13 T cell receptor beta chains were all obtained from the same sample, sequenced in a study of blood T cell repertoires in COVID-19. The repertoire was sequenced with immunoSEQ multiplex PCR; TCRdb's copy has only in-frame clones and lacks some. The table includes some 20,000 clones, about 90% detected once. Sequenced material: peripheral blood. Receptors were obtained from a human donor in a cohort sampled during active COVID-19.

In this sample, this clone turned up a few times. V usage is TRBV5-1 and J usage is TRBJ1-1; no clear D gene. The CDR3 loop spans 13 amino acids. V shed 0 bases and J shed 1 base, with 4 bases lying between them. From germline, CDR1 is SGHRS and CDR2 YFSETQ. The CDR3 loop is CASSLEANTEAFF. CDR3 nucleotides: TGCGCCAGCAGCTTGGAAGCGAACACTGAAGCTTTCTTT. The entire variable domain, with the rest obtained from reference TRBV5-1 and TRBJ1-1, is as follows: KAGVTQTPRYLIKTRGQQVTLSCSPISGHRSVSWYQQTPGQGLQFLFEYFSETQRNKGNFPGRFSGRQFSNSRSEMNVSTLELGDSALYLCASSLEANTEAFFGQGTRLTVV.

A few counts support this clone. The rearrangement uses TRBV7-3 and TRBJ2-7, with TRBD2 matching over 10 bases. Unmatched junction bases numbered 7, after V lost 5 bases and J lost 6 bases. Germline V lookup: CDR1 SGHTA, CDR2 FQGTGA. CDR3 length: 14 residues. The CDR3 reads CASSQSGRAPEQYF. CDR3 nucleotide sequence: TGTGCCAGCAGCCAGAGCGGGAGGGCCCCCGAGCAGTACTTC.

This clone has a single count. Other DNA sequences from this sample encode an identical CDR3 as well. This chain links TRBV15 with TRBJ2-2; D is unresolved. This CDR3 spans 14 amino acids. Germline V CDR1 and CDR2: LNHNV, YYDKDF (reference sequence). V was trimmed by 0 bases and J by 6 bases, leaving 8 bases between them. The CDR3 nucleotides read TGTGCCACCAGCAGAGATCTAGGTTCCGGGGAGCTGTTTTTT. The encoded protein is CATSRDLGSGELFF.

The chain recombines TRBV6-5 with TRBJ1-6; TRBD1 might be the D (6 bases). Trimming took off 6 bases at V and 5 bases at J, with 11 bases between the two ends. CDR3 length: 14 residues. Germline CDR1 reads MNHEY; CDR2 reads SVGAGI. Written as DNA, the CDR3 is TGTGCCAGCAGCCGAGGACAGAATAATTCACCCCTCCACTTT. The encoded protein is CASSRGQNNSPLHF.

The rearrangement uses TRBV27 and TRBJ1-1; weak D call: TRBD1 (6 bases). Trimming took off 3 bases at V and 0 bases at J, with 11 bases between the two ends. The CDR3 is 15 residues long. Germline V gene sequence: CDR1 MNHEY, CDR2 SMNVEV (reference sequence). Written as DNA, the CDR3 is TGTGCCAGCAGTTTCAGAAAGGGGGTGAACACTGAAGCTTTCTTT. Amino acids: CASSFRKGVNTEAFF.

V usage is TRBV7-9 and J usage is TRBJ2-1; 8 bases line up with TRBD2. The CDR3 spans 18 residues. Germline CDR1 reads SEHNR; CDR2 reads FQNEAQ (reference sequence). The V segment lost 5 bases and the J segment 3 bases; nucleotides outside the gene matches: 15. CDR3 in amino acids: CASSPPAFGAGGYNEQFF. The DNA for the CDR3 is TGTGCCAGCAGCCCACCCGCCTTCGGGGCGGGAGGCTACAATGAGCAGTTCTTC. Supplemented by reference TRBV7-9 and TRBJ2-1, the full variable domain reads DTGVSQNPRHKITKRGQNVTFRCDPISEHNRLYWYRQTLGQGPEFLTYFQNEAQLEKSRLLSDRFSAERPKGSFSTLEIQRTEQGDSAMYLCASSPPAFGAGGYNEQFFGPGTRLTVL.

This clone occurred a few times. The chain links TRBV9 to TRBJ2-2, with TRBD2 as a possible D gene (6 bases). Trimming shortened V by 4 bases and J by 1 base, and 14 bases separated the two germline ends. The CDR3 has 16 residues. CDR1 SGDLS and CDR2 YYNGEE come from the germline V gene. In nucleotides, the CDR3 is TGTGCCAGCAGCCCCCGCGAGCGGGTGAACACCGGGGAGCTGTTTTTT. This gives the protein CASSPRERVNTGELFF.

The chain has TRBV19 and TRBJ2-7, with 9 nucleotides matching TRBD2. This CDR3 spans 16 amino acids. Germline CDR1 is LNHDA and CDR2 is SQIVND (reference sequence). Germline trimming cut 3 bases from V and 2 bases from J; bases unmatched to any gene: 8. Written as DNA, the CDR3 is TGTGCCAGTAGTATCTCCCTAGCGGGACCCCCCTACGAGCAGTACTTC. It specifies CASSISLAGPPYEQYF.

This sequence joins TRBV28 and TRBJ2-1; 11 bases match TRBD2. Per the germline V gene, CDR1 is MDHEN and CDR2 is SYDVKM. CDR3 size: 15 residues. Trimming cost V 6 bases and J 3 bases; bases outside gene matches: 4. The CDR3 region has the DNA TGTGCCAGCAGCTGGGGGACTAGCGGCTACAATGAGCAGTTCTTC. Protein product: CASSWGTSGYNEQFF.

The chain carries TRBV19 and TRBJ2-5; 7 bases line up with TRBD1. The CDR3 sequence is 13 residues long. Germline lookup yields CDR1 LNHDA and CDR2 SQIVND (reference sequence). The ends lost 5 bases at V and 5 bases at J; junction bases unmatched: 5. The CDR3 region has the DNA TGTGCCAGTAGTGTACAGGGGTCCGAGACCCAGTACTTC. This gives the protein CASSVQGSETQYF.

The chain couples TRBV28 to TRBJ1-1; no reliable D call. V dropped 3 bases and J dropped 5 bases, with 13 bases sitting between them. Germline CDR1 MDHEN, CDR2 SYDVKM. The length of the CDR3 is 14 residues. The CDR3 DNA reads TGTGCCAGCAGTTTTACCGGGGAAGGGACTGAAGCTTTCTTT. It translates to CASSFTGEGTEAFF.

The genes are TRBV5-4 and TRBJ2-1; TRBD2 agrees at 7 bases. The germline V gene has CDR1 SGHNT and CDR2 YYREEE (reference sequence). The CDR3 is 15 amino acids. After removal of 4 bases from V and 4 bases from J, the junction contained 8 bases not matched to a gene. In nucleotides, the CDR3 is TGTGCCAGCAGCACGACTAGCTCCTCATACAATGAGCAGTTCTTC. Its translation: CASSTTSSSYNEQFF.

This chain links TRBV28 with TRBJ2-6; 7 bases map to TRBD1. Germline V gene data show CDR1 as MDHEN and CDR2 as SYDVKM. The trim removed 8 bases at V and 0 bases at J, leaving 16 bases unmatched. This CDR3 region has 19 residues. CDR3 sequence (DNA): TGTGCCAGCGGATTCTCCCCCCGGGACAGTAGCTCTGGGGCCAACGTCCTGACTTTC. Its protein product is CASGFSPRDSSSGANVLTF.